This T cell receptor (beta chain) was observed in a study of beta chain features in type 1 diabetes. Study outcomes and limitations: Highly expressing activated T cells could be over-counted with a cDNA template.

The length of the CDR3 is 16 residues. In this sample, this clone turned up a few times. No antigen is known for it. The authors reverse transcribed all of the isolated RNA, so sequencing captured expressed TCRB transcripts. Data came from immunoSEQ multiplex PCR; TCRdb stores just in-frame clones and leaves some out. This sample has about 220,000 clones; under 13% occur once, and the top ten carry 1% to 1.5%. The specimen sequenced was central memory CD4+ T cells from blood. The receptor was isolated from a man aged 18 to 30 in good health. This chain links TRBV21-1 with TRBJ2-1. TRBV21-1 is annotated as a pseudogene. CDR3 sequence: CARPDWEPGPNNEQFF. The CDR3 DNA follows: TGTGCCAGGCCAGACTGGGAGCCAGGGCCGAACAATGAGCAGTTCTTC.